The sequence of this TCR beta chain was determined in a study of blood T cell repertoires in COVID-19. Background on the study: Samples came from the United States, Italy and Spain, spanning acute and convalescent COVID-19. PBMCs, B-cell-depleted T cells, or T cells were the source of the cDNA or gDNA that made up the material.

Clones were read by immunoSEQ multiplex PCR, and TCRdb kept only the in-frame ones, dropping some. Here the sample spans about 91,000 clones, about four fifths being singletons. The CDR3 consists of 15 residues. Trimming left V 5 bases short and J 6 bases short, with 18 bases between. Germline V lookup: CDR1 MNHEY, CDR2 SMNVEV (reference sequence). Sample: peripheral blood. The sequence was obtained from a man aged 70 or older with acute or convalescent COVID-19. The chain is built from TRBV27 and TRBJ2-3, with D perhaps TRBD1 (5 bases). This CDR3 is CASSVRQILGDTQYF. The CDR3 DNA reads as TGTGCCAGCAGTGTAAGACAGATCCTGGGGGATACGCAGTATTTT.